This T cell receptor beta chain was recorded in a study of T-cell reconstitution after alpha-beta-depleted transplantation in children. Study-wide findings and caveats: Alpha-beta T cells about two months after transplant reportedly derived from several hundred expanded graft clones. Certain patients had high TCRbeta diversity at day 60, and it came from recipient T cells and thymic progenitors that survived. Newly produced T cells mostly accounted for T-cell counts and diversity one year post-transplant.

It was with unique molecular identifiers that the TCRbeta library was prepared. TCRdb passed the PCR reads through MiXCR, listing each CDR3 protein once. Of approximately 300,000 distinct CDR3 sequences detected, 9.5% to 13% appear once; the ten largest clones hold around a quarter. The CDR3 extends over 16 amino acids. Germline values: CDR1 DFQATT, CDR2 SNEGSKA (reference sequence). V was shortened by 1 base and J by 4 bases, with 17 bases between the two germline ends. The sample holds many counts of this clonotype. Its antigen is undetermined. The receptor was isolated from a male patient aged 2-10 years who had a stem cell transplant for chronic granulomatous disease, so the T cells may come from the graft donor. The sample here was peripheral blood, taken 180 days after TCRalphabeta/CD19-depleted stem cell transplant. The rearrangement links TRBV20-1 to TRBJ1-5, with D possibly matching TRBD1 (5 bases). The CDR3 protein is CSARALSQQGNQPQHF. CDR3 DNA sequence: TGCAGTGCTAGAGCCCTCAGCCAGCAGGGTAATCAGCCCCAGCATTTT.